Shown below are 20 T cell receptor beta chains from a single sample sequenced in a study of blood T cell repertoires in COVID-19. Profiled with immunoSEQ multiplex PCR; TCRdb holds only in-frame clones, not every one. The table shows some 350,000 clones, with approximately 88% occurring only once. The sample comprised peripheral blood. The receptors come from a woman aged 25 to 39 with COVID-19, enrolled during active disease.

CDR3: CASSIETGAGEKLFF. DNA of the CDR3: TGTGCCAGCAGTATAGAGACAGGGGCTGGTGAAAAACTGTTTTTT. The chain couples TRBV2 to TRBJ1-4; TRBD1 aligns across 8 bases. Germline CDR1 reads SNHLY; CDR2 reads FYNNEI. After removal of 5 bases from V and 7 bases from J, the junction contained 9 bases not matched to a gene. This CDR3 is 15 amino acids long.

This chain links TRBV5-1 with TRBJ2-5, with 11 bases that match TRBD1. The CDR3 spans 15 residues. The V gene end was trimmed by 4 bases and the J gene end by 7 bases; junction bases not matched to a gene: 9. Germline CDR1 SGHRS, CDR2 YFSETQ. This CDR3 is CASSPRTGGFVTQYF. The CDR3 nucleotides read TGCGCCAGCAGCCCGAGGACAGGGGGCTTCGTGACCCAGTACTTC.

The genes are TRBV4-1 and TRBJ1-4; D is perhaps TRBD1 (5 bases). Trimming removed 1 base from V and 2 bases from J, with 11 bases in between. The CDR3 is 16 amino acids. Germline V gene data show CDR1 as MGHRA and CDR2 as YSYEKL. Here the CDR3 DNA reads TGCGCCAGCAGCCAAGGAGTAGCAGGGACTAATGAAAAACTGTTTTTT. Translation gives CASSQGVAGTNEKLFF.

This clone was detected once. The chain recombines TRBV11-3 with TRBJ1-1; D remains unclear. Germline CDR1 SGHNT, CDR2 YENEEA. The V gene lost 0 bases and the J gene lost 5 bases, with 13 bases spanning the gap. The CDR3 runs to 15 residues. This CDR3 is CASSLEQPGKTEAFF. The CDR3 bases are TGTGCCAGCAGCTTAGAACAGCCGGGGAAAACTGAAGCTTTCTTT.

The gene calls are TRBV6-5 and TRBJ1-5; D is uncertain. V gave up 6 bases and J gave up 0 bases, with 9 bases separating them. Germline V gene lookup returns CDR1 MNHEY and CDR2 SVGAGI. The CDR3 runs to 14 residues. CDR3 sequence: CASRPSYSNQPQHF. Written as DNA, the CDR3 is TGTGCCAGCAGGCCTAGTTATAGCAATCAGCCCCAGCATTTT.

The chain uses TRBV7-6 and TRBJ2-3; TRBD2 matches 11 bases. The CDR3 is 15 amino acids. The J segment lost 2 bases and the V segment lost 5 bases, leaving 3 bases of the junction unmatched. The V gene's germline CDR1 is SGHVS and CDR2 FNYEAQ. In nucleotides, the CDR3 is TGTGCCAGCAGCACGACTAGCGGGGACACAGATACGCAGTATTTT. This translates into CASSTTSGDTDTQYF. The entire variable domain, with the rest obtained from reference TRBV7-6 and TRBJ2-3, is as follows: GAGVSQSPRYKVTKRGQDVALRCDPISGHVSLYWYRQALGQGPEFLTYFNYEAQQDKSGLPNDRFSAERPEGSISTLTIQRTEQRDSAMYRCASSTTSGDTDTQYFGPGTRLTVL.

V is TRBV11-3 and J is TRBJ1-1; D uncertain. Trimming left V 3 bases short and J 3 bases short, with 11 bases between. The germline gives CDR1 SGHNT, CDR2 YENEEA. The CDR3 contains 14 residues. CDR3: CASSLAGGYTEAFF. The CDR3 DNA sequence: TGTGCCAGCAGCTTGGCCGGAGGGTACACTGAAGCTTTCTTT.

The gene calls are TRBV11-3 and TRBJ1-1; D ambiguous. Trimming took 6 bases from V and 0 from J, leaving 5 bases between them. Per germline, CDR1 SGHNT and CDR2 YENEEA. This CDR3 is 12 amino acids long. CDR3 residues: CASSSMNTEAFF. DNA for the CDR3: TGTGCCAGCAGTTCCATGAACACTGAAGCTTTCTTT.

The chain uses TRBV3-1 (or the pseudogene TRBV3-2) and TRBJ2-2, with D maybe TRBD1 (6 bases). Trimming cost V 4 bases and J 0 bases, with 24 bases left between them. CDR1 and CDR2 from the germline V gene are LGHDT and YNNKEL (reference sequence). The length of the CDR3 is 20 residues. The CDR3 DNA follows: TGTGCCAGCAGCCCCGGGACATTTTTCCGGACTGCACCGAACACCGGGGAGCTGTTTTTT. Its protein product is CASSPGTFFRTAPNTGELFF.

The CDR3 DNA is TGTGCCAGCAGTTTTCTTACTAGCGGGAGTGGGAACACCGGGGAGCTGTTTTTT. It specifies CASSFLTSGSGNTGELFF. The rearrangement joins TRBV28 to TRBJ2-2, with 11 bases identical to TRBD2. Germline V lookup: CDR1 MDHEN, CDR2 SYDVKM. The CDR3 covers 18 residues. Trimming took 3 bases from V and 1 from J; bases not matched to a gene: 7.

There are a few counts of this clone. The rearrangement uses TRBV7-2 and TRBJ2-5, with a possible D match to TRBD2 (6 bases). The CDR3 totals 15 residues. Germline V gene lookup returns CDR1 SGHTA and CDR2 FQGNSA. V was clipped by 0 bases and J by 5 bases, with 13 bases between them. CDR3: CASSLASKGRETQYF. CDR3 bases: TGTGCCAGCAGCTTAGCGTCGAAGGGGAGGGAGACCCAGTACTTC.

The J gene is TRBJ1-1, the V gene TRBV18; D gene unclear. Trimming took off 3 bases at V and 6 bases at J, with 11 bases between the two ends. The germline gives CDR1 KGHSH, CDR2 LQKENI. CDR3 length equals 13 residues. CDR3 in DNA: TGTGCCAGCTCACCCACCCCGGGTGCTGAAGCTTTCTTT. Translation: CASSPTPGAEAFF.

The chain has TRBV11-2 and TRBJ2-5; a possible D gene is TRBD2 (5 bases). Germline V gene lookup returns CDR1 SGHAT and CDR2 FQNNGV. This CDR3 spans 16 amino acids. Trimming pared 2 bases from V and 4 bases from J, leaving 17 bases between. CDR3 DNA: TGTGCCAGCAGCTTACTTGGTGGTAGCGAGGGAGAGACCCAGTACTTC. Protein sequence: CASSLLGGSEGETQYF.

This clone was recorded only once. The chain combines TRBV4-3 with TRBJ2-2, with D possibly TRBD2 on 5 matching bases. Per the germline V gene, CDR1 is LGHNA and CDR2 is YSLEER. The CDR3 totals 17 residues. The V and J ends lost 0 bases and 0 bases respectively, with 11 bases between them. In nucleotides, the CDR3 is TGCGCCAGCAGCCAAGATCCAAGGACTCCGAACACCGGGGAGCTGTTTTTT. This sequence encodes CASSQDPRTPNTGELFF.

The rearrangement joins TRBV6-2 or TRBV6-3 to TRBJ2-3, with D perhaps matching TRBD2 (6 bases). The CDR3 sequence is 17 residues long. Trimming cost V 0 bases and J 5 bases, with 18 bases left between them. In germline, CDR1 is MNHEY, CDR2 SVGEGT. The CDR3 nucleotides are TGTGCCAGCAGTTACTCGACTGGCGGGAAACGCCTAGATACGCAGTATTTT. This translates into CASSYSTGGKRLDTQYF.

The chain carries TRBV7-2 and TRBJ2-1; TRBD2 agrees at 9 bases. This CDR3 is built from 15 residues. After removal of 5 bases from V and 6 bases from J, the junction contained 8 bases not matched to a gene. Per germline, CDR1 SGHTA and CDR2 FQGNSA. In DNA, the CDR3 is TGTGCCAGCAGCCTGGGAGGGACTAGCCGCAATGAGCAGTTCTTC. Its translation: CASSLGGTSRNEQFF.

The chain combines TRBV7-8 with TRBJ2-1, with 7 bases that match TRBD2. The junction had 9 bases not matched to a gene; V was cut back by 5 bases and J by 2 bases. The germline V gene encodes CDR1 SGHVS and CDR2 FQNEAQ. This CDR3 is built from 16 residues. The CDR3 reads CASSTRLGGAYNEQFF. The CDR3 DNA sequence: TGTGCCAGCAGCACCAGACTGGGAGGGGCCTACAATGAGCAGTTCTTC.

The V call is TRBV10-1, the J call TRBJ2-3; possible D gene TRBD1, 5 bases. This CDR3 spans 16 amino acids. Germline assignment: CDR1 WNHNN and CDR2 SYGVQD (reference sequence). Trimming took 0 bases from V and 1 from J, leaving 11 bases between them. CDR3 nucleotide sequence: TGCGCCAGCAGTGAGTCCTTGGGGCAAGGCACAGATACGCAGTATTTT. This sequence encodes CASSESLGQGTDTQYF.

The chain recombines TRBV4-2 with TRBJ1-2; D gene ambiguous. Germline V gene data show CDR1 as LGHNA and CDR2 as YNFKEQ. V lost 5 bases and J lost 8, with 30 bases in between. The CDR3 is 18 residues long. For the CDR3, the DNA is TGTGCCAGCAGCGTTAACGGAGGTGCGAGGTTGGTGGAGGACGGCTACACCTTC. Protein sequence: CASSVNGGARLVEDGYTF.

This clone was seen just once. The chain carries TRBV3-1 (or the pseudogene TRBV3-2) and TRBJ1-1; perhaps TRBD1 as D (6 bases). V gave up 0 bases and J gave up 1 base, with 24 bases separating them. In germline, CDR1 is LGHDT, CDR2 YNNKEL (reference sequence). The CDR3 spans 20 residues. In DNA form, the CDR3 reads TGTGCCAGCAGCCAAGATTTAGAGTTAAGGGTAGGACAGAAGAACACTGAAGCTTTCTTT. This encodes CASSQDLELRVGQKNTEAFF.